The sequence of this T cell receptor beta chain was determined in a study of T cells in tuberculosis. Study information: CD1B tetramers identified T cells specific for mycobacterial lipid GMM. Study conclusions and caveats: Cases with active tuberculosis were adults, while controls were adolescents.

Points on this clone: No antigen is known for it.

CDR1 is MDHEN and CDR2 is SYDVKM in the germline V gene. The CDR3 covers 12 residues. V dropped 3 bases and J dropped 7 bases, with 10 bases sitting between them. The assay was immunoSEQ multiplex PCR, and TCRdb's table has in-frame clones only and misses some. The table records some 30,000 clones, just under 95% of them present only once. This sequence was found in a donor aged 5 to 30 with latent tuberculosis or without tuberculosis infection. Some clones in this sample may be carry-over from other donors' samples. Specimen: PBMCs. The chain is built from TRBV28 and TRBJ2-7, with D hard to call. CDR3 region: CASSLSGGEQYF. The CDR3 nucleotides read TGTGCCAGCAGTTTGTCAGGTGGTGAGCAGTACTTC.